Described below is a single TCR beta chain sequence and its context. The data derive from a study of blood T cell repertoires in COVID-19. The data were produced by immunoSEQ multiplex PCR, yet TCRdb's version contains in-frame clones alone and is incomplete. The data show under 150,000 clones, approximately 82% seen once. V was shortened by 0 bases and J by 3 bases, with 9 bases between the two germline ends. Germline V lookup: CDR1 LGHNA, CDR2 YSLEER. The CDR3 runs 15 residues. The gene calls are TRBV4-3 and TRBJ1-5; D unresolved. Sequenced sample: peripheral blood. This TCR was recovered from a man aged 25 to 40 with acute or convalescent COVID-19. CDR3 residues: CASSQDWALNQPQHF. CDR3 in DNA: TGCGCCAGCAGCCAAGATTGGGCCCTCAATCAGCCCCAGCATTTT.